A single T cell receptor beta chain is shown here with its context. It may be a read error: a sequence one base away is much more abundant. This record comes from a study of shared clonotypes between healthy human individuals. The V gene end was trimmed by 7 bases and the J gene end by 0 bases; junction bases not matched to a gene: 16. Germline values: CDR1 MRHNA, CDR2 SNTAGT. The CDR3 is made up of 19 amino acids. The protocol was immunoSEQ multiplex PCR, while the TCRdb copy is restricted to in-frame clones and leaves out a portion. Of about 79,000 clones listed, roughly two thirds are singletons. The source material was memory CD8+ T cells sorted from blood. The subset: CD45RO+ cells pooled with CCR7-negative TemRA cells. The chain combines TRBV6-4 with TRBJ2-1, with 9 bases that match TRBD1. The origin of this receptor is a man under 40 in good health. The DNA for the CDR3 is TGTGCCAGCAATTCCCCCGGACAGGGGCAACGAAGCTCCTACAATGAGCAGTTCTTC. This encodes CASNSPGQGQRSSYNEQFF.